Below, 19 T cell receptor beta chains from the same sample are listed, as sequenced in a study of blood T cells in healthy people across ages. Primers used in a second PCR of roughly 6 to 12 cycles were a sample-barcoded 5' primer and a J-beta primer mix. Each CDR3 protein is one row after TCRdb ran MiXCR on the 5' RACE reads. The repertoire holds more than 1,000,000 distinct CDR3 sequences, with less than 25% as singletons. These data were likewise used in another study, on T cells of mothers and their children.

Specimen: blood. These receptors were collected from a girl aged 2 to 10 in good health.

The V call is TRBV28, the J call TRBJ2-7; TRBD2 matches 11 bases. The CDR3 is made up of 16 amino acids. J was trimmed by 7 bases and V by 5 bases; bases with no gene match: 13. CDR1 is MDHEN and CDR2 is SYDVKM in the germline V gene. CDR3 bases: TGTGCCAGCAGTCGACTAGCGGGGTTCTCTACTGGTGAGCAGTACTTC. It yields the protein CASSRLAGFSTGEQYF.

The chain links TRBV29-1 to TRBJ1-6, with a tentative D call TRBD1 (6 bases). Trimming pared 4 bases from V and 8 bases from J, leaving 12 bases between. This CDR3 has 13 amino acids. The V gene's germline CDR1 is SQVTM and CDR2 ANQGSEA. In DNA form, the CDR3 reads TGCAGCGTTGTTGCAGGGGTCGATTCACCCCTCCACTTT. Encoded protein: CSVVAGVDSPLHF.

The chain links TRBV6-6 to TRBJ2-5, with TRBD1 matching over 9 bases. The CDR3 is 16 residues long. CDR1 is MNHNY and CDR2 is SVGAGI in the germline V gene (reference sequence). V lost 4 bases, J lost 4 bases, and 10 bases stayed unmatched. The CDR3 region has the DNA TGTGCCAGCAGTTCCGCACAGGGGGCGACGCGAGAGACCCAGTACTTC. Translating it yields CASSSAQGATRETQYF.

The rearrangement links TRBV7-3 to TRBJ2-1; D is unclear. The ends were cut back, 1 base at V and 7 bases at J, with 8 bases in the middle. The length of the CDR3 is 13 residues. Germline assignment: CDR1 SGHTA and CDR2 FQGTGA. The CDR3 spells CASSLRAQNEQFF. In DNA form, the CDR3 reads TGTGCCAGCAGCTTAAGAGCCCAAAATGAGCAGTTCTTC.

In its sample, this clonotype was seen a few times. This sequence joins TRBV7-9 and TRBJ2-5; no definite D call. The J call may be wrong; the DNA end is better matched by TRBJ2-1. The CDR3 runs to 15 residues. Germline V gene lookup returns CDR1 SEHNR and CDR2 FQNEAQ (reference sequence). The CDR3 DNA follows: TGTGCCAGCAGCTTGAGGTTGGACGAATACAATGAGCAGTTCTTC. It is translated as CASSLRLDEYNEQFF.

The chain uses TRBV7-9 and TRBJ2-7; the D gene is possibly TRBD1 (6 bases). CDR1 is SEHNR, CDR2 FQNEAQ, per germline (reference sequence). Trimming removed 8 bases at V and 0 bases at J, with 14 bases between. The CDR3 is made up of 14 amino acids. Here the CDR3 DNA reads TGTGCCAGCGAAAGTCGGGACAACTCCTACGAGCAGTACTTC. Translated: CASESRDNSYEQYF.

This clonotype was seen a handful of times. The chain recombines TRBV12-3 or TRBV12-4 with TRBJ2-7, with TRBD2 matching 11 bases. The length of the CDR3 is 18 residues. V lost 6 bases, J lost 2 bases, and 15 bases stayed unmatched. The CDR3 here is CASSSPTSGTQRAYEQYF. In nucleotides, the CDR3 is TGTGCCAGCAGCTCCCCGACTAGCGGGACACAAAGAGCCTACGAGCAGTACTTC.

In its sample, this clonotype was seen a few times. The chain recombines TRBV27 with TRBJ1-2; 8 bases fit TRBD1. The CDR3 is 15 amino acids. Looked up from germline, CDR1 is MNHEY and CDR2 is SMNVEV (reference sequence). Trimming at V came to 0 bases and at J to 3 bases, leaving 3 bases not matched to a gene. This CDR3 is CASSLSAGGYYGYTF. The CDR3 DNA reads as TGTGCCAGCAGTTTATCAGCAGGGGGCTACTATGGCTACACCTTC.

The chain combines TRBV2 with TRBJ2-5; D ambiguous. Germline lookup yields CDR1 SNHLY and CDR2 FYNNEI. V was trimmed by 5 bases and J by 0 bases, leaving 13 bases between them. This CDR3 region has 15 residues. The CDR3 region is CASSFSPSYQETQYF. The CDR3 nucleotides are TGTGCCAGCAGTTTCTCCCCCTCATACCAAGAGACCCAGTACTTC.

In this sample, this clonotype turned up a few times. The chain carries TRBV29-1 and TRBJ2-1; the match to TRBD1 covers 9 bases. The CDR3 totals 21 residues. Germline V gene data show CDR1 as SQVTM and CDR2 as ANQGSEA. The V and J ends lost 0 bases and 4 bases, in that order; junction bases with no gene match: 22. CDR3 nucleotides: TGCAGCGTTGAAGATACAGCCGGGACAGGGAGCGCTAGCGGCCCATACAATGAGCAGTTCTTC. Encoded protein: CSVEDTAGTGSASGPYNEQFF.

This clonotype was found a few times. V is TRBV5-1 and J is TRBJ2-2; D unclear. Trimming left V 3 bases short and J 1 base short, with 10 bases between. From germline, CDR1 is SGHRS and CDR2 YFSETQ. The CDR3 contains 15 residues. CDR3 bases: TGCGCCAGCAGCTCGACGGACCAGAACACCGGGGAGCTGTTTTTT. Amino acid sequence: CASSSTDQNTGELFF.

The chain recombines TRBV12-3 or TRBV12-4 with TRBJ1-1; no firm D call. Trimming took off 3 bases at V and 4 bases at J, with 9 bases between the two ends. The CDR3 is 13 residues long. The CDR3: CASSFPVSTEAFF. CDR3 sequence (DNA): TGTGCCAGCAGTTTCCCAGTGAGCACTGAAGCTTTCTTT.

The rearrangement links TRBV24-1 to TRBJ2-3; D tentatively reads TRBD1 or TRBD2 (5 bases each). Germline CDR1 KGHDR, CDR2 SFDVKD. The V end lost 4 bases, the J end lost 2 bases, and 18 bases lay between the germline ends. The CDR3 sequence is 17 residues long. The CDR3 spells CATSEPPRAGYTDTQYF. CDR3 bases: TGTGCCACCAGTGAACCCCCCAGGGCGGGCTACACAGATACGCAGTATTTT.

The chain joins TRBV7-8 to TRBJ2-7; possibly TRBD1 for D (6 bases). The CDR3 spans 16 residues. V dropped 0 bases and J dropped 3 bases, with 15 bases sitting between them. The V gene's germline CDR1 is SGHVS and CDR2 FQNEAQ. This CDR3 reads CASSLASQGRDYEQYF. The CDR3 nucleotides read TGTGCCAGCAGCTTAGCCTCACAGGGTAGGGACTACGAGCAGTACTTC. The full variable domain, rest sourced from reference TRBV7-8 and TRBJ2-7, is GAGVSQSPRYKVAKRGQDVALRCDPISGHVSLFWYQQALGQGPEFLTYFQNEAQLDKSGLPSDRFFAERPEGSVSTLKIQRTQQEDSAVYLCASSLASQGRDYEQYFGPGTRLTVT.

The CDR3 DNA reads as TGCAGCGTTGAGGGAGTGAGGTACAATGAGCAGTTCTTC. It encodes CSVEGVRYNEQFF. The chain carries TRBV29-1 and TRBJ2-1; D may be TRBD2 (5 bases). The CDR3 is made up of 13 amino acids. Germline V gives CDR1 SQVTM, CDR2 ANQGSEA. V lost 3 bases, J lost 4 bases, and 10 bases lay in between.

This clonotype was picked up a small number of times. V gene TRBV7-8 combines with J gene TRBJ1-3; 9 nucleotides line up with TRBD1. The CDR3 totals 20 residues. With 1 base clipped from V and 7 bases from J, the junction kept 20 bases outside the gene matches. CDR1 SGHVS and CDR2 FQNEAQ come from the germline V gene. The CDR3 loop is CASSLEGDRALYREGNTIYF. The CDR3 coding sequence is TGTGCCAGCAGCTTAGAGGGGGACAGGGCCCTTTACCGGGAGGGGAACACCATATATTTT.

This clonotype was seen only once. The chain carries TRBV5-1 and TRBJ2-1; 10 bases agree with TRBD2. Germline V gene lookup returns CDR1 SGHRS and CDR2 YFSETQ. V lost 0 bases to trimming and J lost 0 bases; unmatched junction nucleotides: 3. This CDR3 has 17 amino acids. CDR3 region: CASSLESGRASYNEQFF. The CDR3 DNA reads TGCGCCAGCAGCTTGGAAAGCGGGAGGGCCTCCTACAATGAGCAGTTCTTC.

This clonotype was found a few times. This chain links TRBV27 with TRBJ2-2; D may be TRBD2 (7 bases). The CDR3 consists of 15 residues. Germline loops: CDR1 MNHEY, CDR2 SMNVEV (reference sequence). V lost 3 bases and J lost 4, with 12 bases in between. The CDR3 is CASSLRGLTTGELFF. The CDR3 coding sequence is TGTGCCAGCAGTTTGCGGGGGCTTACCACCGGGGAGCTGTTTTTT.

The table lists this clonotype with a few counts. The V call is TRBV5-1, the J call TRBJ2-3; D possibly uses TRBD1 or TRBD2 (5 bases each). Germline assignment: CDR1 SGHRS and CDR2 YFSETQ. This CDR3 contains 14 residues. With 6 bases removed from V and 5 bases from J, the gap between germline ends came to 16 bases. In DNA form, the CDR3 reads TGCGCCAGCATGGATAGTGGGGGTATAGATACGCAGTATTTT. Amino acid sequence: CASMDSGGIDTQYF.